Following are 30 T cell receptor beta chains from one sample sequenced in a study of beta chain features in type 1 diabetes. All of the isolated RNA was reverse transcribed, so expressed TCRB transcripts were sequenced. Using immunoSEQ multiplex PCR, the repertoire was profiled, and TCRdb retains in-frame clones only, with some absent. This sample has around 140,000 clones; around 9.3% occur once, and the top ten carry roughly 1.4%. What was sequenced was naive CD4+ T cells from blood. The receptors were gathered from a man aged 18 to 35 in good health.

The chain couples TRBV5-4 to TRBJ2-1, with 8 bases lining up with TRBD2. V lost 4 bases, J lost 8 bases, and 5 bases stayed unmatched. This CDR3 is 13 amino acids long. Per the germline V gene, CDR1 is SGHNT and CDR2 is YYREEE (reference sequence). The CDR3 here is CASSVTGGHEQFF. In DNA, the CDR3 is TGTGCCAGCAGCGTAACGGGGGGGCATGAGCAGTTCTTC.

The chain combines TRBV29-1 with TRBJ1-4, with TRBD1 identical over 10 bases. CDR3 size: 13 residues. Germline trimming cut 6 bases from V and 16 bases from J; bases unmatched to any gene: 14. Germline assignment: CDR1 SQVTM and CDR2 ANQGSEA. The CDR3 DNA follows: TGCAGCGTAGGGGGGACAGGGGCTTGGGCGAAGTTTTTT. Translation: CSVGGTGAWAKFF.

The chain has TRBV11-2 and TRBJ2-1, with 16 positions matching TRBD2. In germline, CDR1 is SGHAT, CDR2 FQNNGV. The V and J ends lost 5 bases and 5 bases, in that order; junction bases with no gene match: 12. The CDR3 loop spans 19 amino acids. CDR3 DNA sequence: TGTGCCAGCAGCAAGGGACTAGCGGGGGGGCCGGTAAGGGACAATGAGCAGTTCTTC. Translation gives CASSKGLAGGPVRDNEQFF. Full variable domain (missing parts from reference TRBV11-2 and TRBJ2-1): EAGVAQSPRYKIIEKRQSVAFWCNPISGHATLYWYQQILGQGPKLLIQFQNNGVVDDSQLPKDRFSAERLKGVDSTLKIQPAKLEDSAVYLCASSKGLAGGPVRDNEQFFGPGTRLTVL.

This clone was observed a few times. This CDR3 is also generated by other DNA sequences in the sample. The chain links TRBV10-3 to TRBJ2-7; TRBD2 matches 7 bases. V dropped 0 bases and J dropped 1; count of bases not matched to a gene: 0. Germline V CDR1 and CDR2: ENHRY, SYGVKD. There are 14 residues in the CDR3. CDR3 nucleotide sequence: TGTGCCATCAGTGAGTCCGGGGGGTCCTACGAGCAGTACTTC. Protein: CAISESGGSYEQYF.

This chain connects TRBV18 to TRBJ1-1; the D is unclear. Germline V lookup: CDR1 KGHSH, CDR2 LQKENI. The CDR3 has 15 residues. The V end lost 4 bases, the J end lost 0 bases, and 12 bases lay between the germline ends. The CDR3 DNA is TGTGCCAGCTCACTAGCGACCCTCATGAACACTGAAGCTTTCTTT. Encoded protein: CASSLATLMNTEAFF.

This clone has more than one count but fewer than ten. This chain connects TRBV6-5 to TRBJ2-1; weak D call: TRBD2 (6 bases). CDR1 and CDR2 from the germline V gene are MNHEY and SVGAGI. V lost 2 bases, J lost 0 bases, and 11 bases lay in between. The CDR3 contains 16 residues. The CDR3: CASSYGRGSSYNEQFF. The CDR3 coding sequence is TGTGCCAGCAGTTACGGCCGGGGGAGCTCCTACAATGAGCAGTTCTTC.

This clone was observed at least ten times. This chain joins TRBV29-1 and TRBJ2-3, with D perhaps TRBD1 (6 bases). The CDR3 loop spans 14 amino acids. With 1 base removed from V and 3 bases from J, the gap between germline ends came to 11 bases. CDR1 is SQVTM, CDR2 ANQGSEA, per germline. The CDR3 bases are TGCAGCGTTGAAGTCAGGCAGGGGACAGATACGCAGTATTTT. It encodes CSVEVRQGTDTQYF.

This clone was detected a few times. The chain links TRBV9 to TRBJ2-1, with TRBD1 matching 8 bases. V shed 4 bases and J 1 base; nucleotides not matched to a gene: 4. Per germline, CDR1 SGDLS and CDR2 YYNGEE. CDR3 length equals 15 residues. Here the CDR3 DNA reads TGTGCCAGCAGCCGGGGACAGGTATCCTACAATGAGCAGTTCTTC. It yields the protein CASSRGQVSYNEQFF.

This clone was counted many times. V gene TRBV15 combines with J gene TRBJ2-1; D is perhaps TRBD2 (5 bases). V lost 0 bases and J lost 8, with 17 bases in between. This CDR3 is built from 16 residues. Per germline, CDR1 LNHNV and CDR2 YYDKDF (reference sequence). The CDR3 DNA sequence: TGTGCCACCAGCAGAGATCTCGCCCCGACGGAGGATGAGCAGTTCTTC. As protein: CATSRDLAPTEDEQFF.

This clone turned up a few times. This chain links TRBV18 with TRBJ2-7; 8 bases agree with TRBD2. CDR1 is KGHSH, CDR2 LQKENI, per germline. J gave up 5 bases and V 3 bases, and 9 bases lay outside the gene matches. The CDR3 runs to 15 residues. CDR3 amino acids: CASSPLAGTSDEQYF. In nucleotides, the CDR3 is TGTGCCAGCTCACCTTTAGCGGGGACGAGTGACGAGCAGTACTTC. Full variable domain (rest looked up from reference TRBV18 and TRBJ2-7): NAGVMQNPRHLVRRRGQEARLRCSPMKGHSHVYWYRQLPEEGLKFMVYLQKENIIDESGMPKERFSAEFPKEGPSILRIQQVVRGDSAAYFCASSPLAGTSDEQYFGPGTRLTVT.

This clone has a handful of counts. The gene calls are TRBV6-6 and TRBJ1-6; 8 nucleotides line up with TRBD1. This CDR3 has 15 residues. Germline-derived CDR1 and CDR2 are MNHNY and SVGAGI (reference sequence). V shed 2 bases, J shed 10 bases, and the junction held 7 bases outside the gene matches. The CDR3 protein is CASSYPQGARSPLHF. CDR3 DNA: TGTGCCAGCAGTTACCCCCAGGGGGCGAGATCACCCCTCCACTTT.

The gene calls are TRBV7-3 and TRBJ2-7, with TRBD2 matching over 12 bases. Germline lookup yields CDR1 SGHTA and CDR2 FQGTGA. The CDR3 contains 13 residues. V gave up 5 bases and J gave up 6 bases; unmatched junction bases: 2. The CDR3 DNA reads as TGTGCCAGCAGCGTACTAGCGGGGGGCGAGCAGTACTTC. This sequence encodes CASSVLAGGEQYF. Using reference TRBV7-3 and TRBJ2-7 for the parts outside the CDR3, the full variable domain is GAGVSQTPSNKVTEKGKYVELRCDPISGHTALYWYRQSLGQGPEFLIYFQGTGAADDSGLPNDRFFAVRPEGSVSTLKIQRTERGDSAVYLCASSVLAGGEQYFGPGTRLTVT.

The CDR3 sequence is CASSFLDGGSTEAFF. In DNA, the CDR3 is TGTGCCAGCAGCTTTCTAGACGGGGGAAGCACTGAAGCTTTCTTT. The chain couples TRBV5-6 to TRBJ1-1; D is perhaps TRBD1 (5 bases). Germline CDR1 and CDR2: SGHDT and YYEEEE. The CDR3 runs 15 residues. V was clipped by 2 bases and J by 4 bases, with 15 bases between them.

Details on this clone: A much larger clonotype is one base distant, so this may be a read error. V gene TRBV5-4 combines with J gene TRBJ2-3; no firm D call. Germline lookup yields CDR1 SGHNT and CDR2 YYREEE (reference sequence). Between the trimmed V and J ends, which lost 0 bases and 1 base, there was a span of 3 bases. The CDR3 has 13 amino acids. CDR3 in amino acids: CASSLGGTDTQYF. The CDR3 nucleotides read TGTGCCAGCAGCTTGGGAGGCACAGATACGCAGTATTTT.

This clone was counted at least ten times. This sequence joins TRBV30 and TRBJ2-2; D is possibly TRBD1 (6 bases). This CDR3 is 12 amino acids long. CDR1 GTSNPN and CDR2 SVGIG come from the germline V gene (reference sequence). The CDR3 loop is CGWGPNTGELFF. CDR3 nucleotide sequence: TGTGGGTGGGGGCCGAACACCGGGGAGCTGTTTTTT.

This chain links TRBV10-1 with TRBJ2-1; 10 bases map to TRBD2. Germline assignment: CDR1 WNHNN and CDR2 SYGVQD (reference sequence). V shed 2 bases, J shed 3 bases, and the junction held 4 bases outside the gene matches. CDR3 length: 16 residues. The CDR3 is CASSEIAGGLYNEQFF. For the CDR3, the DNA is TGCGCCAGCAGTGAGATAGCGGGGGGCCTCTACAATGAGCAGTTCTTC.

The V and J genes are TRBV7-2 and TRBJ1-2; D is perhaps TRBD1 (6 bases). With 5 bases removed from V and 4 bases from J, the gap between germline ends came to 14 bases. CDR1 SGHTA and CDR2 FQGNSA come from the germline V gene. CDR3 length: 14 residues. CDR3 bases: TGTGCCAGCAGCCAACGGTGGGGGCCCTATGGCTACACCTTC. Amino acids: CASSQRWGPYGYTF. Combining the CDR3 with reference TRBV7-2 and TRBJ1-2 gives the whole variable domain GAGVSQSPSNKVTEKGKDVELRCDPISGHTALYWYRQSLGQGLEFLIYFQGNSAPDKSGLPSDRFSAERTGGSVSTLTIQRTQQEDSAVYLCASSQRWGPYGYTFGSGTRLTVV.

CDR3: CASSLWGQPYGYTF. The DNA for the CDR3 is TGTGCCAGCAGCTTATGGGGACAGCCCTATGGCTACACCTTC. The chain has TRBV7-2 and TRBJ1-2, with TRBD1 matching 7 bases. Trimming cost V 2 bases and J 4 bases; bases outside gene matches: 4. CDR3 size: 14 residues. Germline lookup yields CDR1 SGHTA and CDR2 FQGNSA.

The CDR3 DNA reads TGTGCCAGCAGTTCCCGGGGGGGGAACACTGAAGCTTTCTTT. Protein sequence: CASSSRGGNTEAFF. This sequence joins TRBV6-5 and TRBJ1-1, with D possibly being TRBD1 (5 bases). CDR1 MNHEY and CDR2 SVGAGI come from the germline V gene. Trimming took off 4 bases at V and 1 base at J, with 10 bases between the two ends. This CDR3 has 14 amino acids.

As for this clone: The germline gene is not matched at one end of the junction; a read error may be the cause. V gene TRBV6-6 combines with J gene TRBJ1-3; D may be TRBD1 (5 bases). CDR3 length: 15 residues. Germline CDR1 reads MNHNY; CDR2 reads SVGAGI (reference sequence). The CDR3 DNA reads as TGTGCCAGCAGTTACGGCAGGGCGGATGGAAACACCATGTATTTT. This translates into CASSYGRADGNTMYF.

The chain links TRBV5-6 to TRBJ2-5, with TRBD1 matching 9 bases. Germline loops: CDR1 SGHDT, CDR2 YYEEEE. The CDR3 sequence is 13 residues long. V trimming: 4 bases; J trimming: 4 bases; junction bases outside the gene matches: 2. CDR3 sequence reads: CASSGTGRETQYF. The CDR3 DNA is TGTGCCAGCAGCGGGACAGGGCGAGAGACCCAGTACTTC. The complete variable domain, with remaining parts taken from reference TRBV5-6 and TRBJ2-5, reads DAGVTQSPTHLIKTRGQQVTLRCSPKSGHDTVSWYQQALGQGPQFIFQYYEEEERQRGNFPDRFSGHQFPNYSSELNVNALLLGDSALYLCASSGTGRETQYFGPGTRLLVL.

This clone was seen a few times. The chain is built from TRBV15 and TRBJ2-3; D perhaps matches TRBD2 (7 bases). Germline-derived CDR1 and CDR2 are LNHNV and YYDKDF (reference sequence). V was pared by 2 bases and J by 3 bases, with 15 bases between. The CDR3 is made up of 16 amino acids. The CDR3 DNA follows: TGTGCCACCAGCAGACCGGGGGGCCATGGTACAGATACGCAGTATTTT. Translated: CATSRPGGHGTDTQYF.

There are a few counts of this clone. The chain combines TRBV11-2 with TRBJ1-1, with D hard to call. Germline CDR1 and CDR2: SGHAT and FQNNGV. The CDR3 covers 11 residues. V was trimmed by 4 bases and J by 6 bases, leaving 6 bases between them. The CDR3 bases are TGTGCCAGCAGCTCCACACCTGAAGCTTTCTTT. Protein sequence: CASSSTPEAFF.

V usage is TRBV7-2 and J usage is TRBJ2-5; 8 nucleotides match TRBD2. From germline, CDR1 is SGHTA and CDR2 FQGNSA. Germline trimming cut 5 bases from V and 3 bases from J; bases unmatched to any gene: 8. This CDR3 contains 15 residues. The CDR3 protein is CASSPLRGGKETQYF. CDR3 DNA: TGTGCCAGCAGCCCCCTACGGGGGGGCAAAGAGACCCAGTACTTC.

This clone was counted a few times. The chain combines TRBV6-5 with TRBJ2-7; 10 bases fit TRBD1. This CDR3 is 15 amino acids long. V shed 4 bases and J 4 bases; nucleotides not matched to a gene: 7. In germline, CDR1 is MNHEY, CDR2 SVGAGI. CDR3 protein: CASSFSGQGSYEQYF. The CDR3 DNA follows: TGTGCCAGCAGTTTCTCGGGACAGGGGTCGTACGAGCAGTACTTC.

The chain employs TRBV6-1 and TRBJ1-5; no firm D call. This CDR3 has 15 amino acids. V was pared by 8 bases and J by 0 bases, with 14 bases between. The germline gives CDR1 MNHNS, CDR2 SASEGT. CDR3 sequence reads: CASHPSGNSNQPQHF. For the CDR3, the DNA is TGTGCCAGCCACCCTAGCGGCAATAGCAATCAGCCCCAGCATTTT.

The sample holds many counts of this clone. CDR3 sequence: CSGGRHQETQYF. CDR3 bases: TGCAGCGGGGGGCGGCACCAAGAGACCCAGTACTTC. The chain combines TRBV29-1 with TRBJ2-5; TRBD1 is a possible D gene (6 bases). Germline V gives CDR1 SQVTM, CDR2 ANQGSEA. Between the trimmed V and J ends, which lost 7 bases and 0 bases, there was a span of 9 bases. The CDR3 is 12 amino acids.

There are a few counts of this clone. This rearrangement joins TRBV5-5 to TRBJ1-5; 8 nucleotides align to TRBD1. CDR1 and CDR2 (germline): SGHKS, YYEKEE (reference sequence). CDR3 length: 16 amino acids. The junction had 7 bases not matched to a gene; V was cut back by 0 bases and J by 5 bases. The DNA for the CDR3 is TGTGCCAGCAGCTTGGAAGGACAGGGATCCTATCAGCCCCAGCATTTT. This translates into CASSLEGQGSYQPQHF.

This rearrangement joins TRBV7-2 to TRBJ2-2, with 12 positions matching TRBD2. Germline CDR1 is SGHTA and CDR2 is FQGNSA. This CDR3 has 15 residues. V shed 4 bases and J 8 bases; nucleotides not matched to a gene: 5. The CDR3 DNA sequence: TGTGCCAGCAGCTCCTGGACTAGCGGGGCAGGGGAGCTGTTTTTT. It encodes CASSSWTSGAGELFF. The entire variable domain, with the rest obtained from reference TRBV7-2 and TRBJ2-2, is as follows: GAGVSQSPSNKVTEKGKDVELRCDPISGHTALYWYRQSLGQGLEFLIYFQGNSAPDKSGLPSDRFSAERTGGSVSTLTIQRTQQEDSAVYLCASSSWTSGAGELFFGEGSRLTVL.

This clone was counted only a few times. This chain links TRBV15 with TRBJ1-4; no firm D call. Germline loops: CDR1 LNHNV, CDR2 YYDKDF (reference sequence). The ends were cut back, 4 bases at V and 12 bases at J, with 18 bases in the middle. CDR3 length: 14 amino acids. The CDR3 DNA follows: TGTGCCACCAGCACCTCAGTCCGGGTCGGAGAACTGTTTTTT. This encodes CATSTSVRVGELFF.